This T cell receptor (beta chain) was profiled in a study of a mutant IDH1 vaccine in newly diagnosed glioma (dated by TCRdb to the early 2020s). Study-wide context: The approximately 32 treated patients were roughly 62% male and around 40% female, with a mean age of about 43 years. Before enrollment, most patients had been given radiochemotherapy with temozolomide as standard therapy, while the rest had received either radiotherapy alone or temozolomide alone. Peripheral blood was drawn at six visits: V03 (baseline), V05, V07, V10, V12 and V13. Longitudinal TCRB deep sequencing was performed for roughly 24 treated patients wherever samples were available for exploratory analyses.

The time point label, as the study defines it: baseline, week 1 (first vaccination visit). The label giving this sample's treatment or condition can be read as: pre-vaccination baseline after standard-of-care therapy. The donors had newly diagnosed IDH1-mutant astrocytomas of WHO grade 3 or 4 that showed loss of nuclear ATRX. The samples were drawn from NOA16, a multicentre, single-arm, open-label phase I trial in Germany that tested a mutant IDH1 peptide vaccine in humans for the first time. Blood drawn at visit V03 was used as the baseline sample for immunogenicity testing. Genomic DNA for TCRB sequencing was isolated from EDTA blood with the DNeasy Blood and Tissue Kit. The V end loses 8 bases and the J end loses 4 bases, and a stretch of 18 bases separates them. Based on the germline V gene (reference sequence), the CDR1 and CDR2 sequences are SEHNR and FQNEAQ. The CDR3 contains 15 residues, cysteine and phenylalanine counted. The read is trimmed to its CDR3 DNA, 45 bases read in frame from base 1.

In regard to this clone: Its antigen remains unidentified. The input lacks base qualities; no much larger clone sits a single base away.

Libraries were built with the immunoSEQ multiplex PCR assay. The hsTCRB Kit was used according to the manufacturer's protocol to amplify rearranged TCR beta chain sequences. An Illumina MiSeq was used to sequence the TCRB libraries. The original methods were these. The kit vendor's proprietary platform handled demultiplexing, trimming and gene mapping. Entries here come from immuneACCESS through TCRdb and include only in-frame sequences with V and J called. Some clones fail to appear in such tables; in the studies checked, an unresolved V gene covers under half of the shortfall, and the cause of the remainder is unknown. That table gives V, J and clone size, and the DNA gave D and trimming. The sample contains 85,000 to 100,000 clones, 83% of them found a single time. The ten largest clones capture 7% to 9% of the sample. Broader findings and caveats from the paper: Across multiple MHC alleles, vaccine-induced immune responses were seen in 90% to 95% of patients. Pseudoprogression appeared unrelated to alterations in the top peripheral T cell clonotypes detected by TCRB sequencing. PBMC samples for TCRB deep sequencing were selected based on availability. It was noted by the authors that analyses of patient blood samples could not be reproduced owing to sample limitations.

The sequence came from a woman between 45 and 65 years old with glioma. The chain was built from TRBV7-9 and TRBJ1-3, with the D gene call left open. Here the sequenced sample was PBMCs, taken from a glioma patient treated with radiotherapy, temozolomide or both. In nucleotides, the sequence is TGTGCCAGCTCCTCATTAGCGGAAGCAGGAAACACCATATATTTT. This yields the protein CASSSLAEAGNTIYF. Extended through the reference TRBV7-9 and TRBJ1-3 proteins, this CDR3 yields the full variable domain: DTGVSQNPRHKITKRGQNVTFRCDPISEHNRLYWYRQTLGQGPEFLTYFQNEAQLEKSRLLSDRFSAERPKGSFSTLEIQRTEQGDSAMYLCASSSLAEAGNTIYFGEGSWLTVV.